This T cell receptor (beta chain) was sequenced for a study of OX40 agonist ivuxolimab in advanced cancers. Overall study findings and caveats: Partial responders at 0.1-3.0 mg/kg showed near-lowest clonal expansion. At 0.1 to 3.0 mg/kg and by week 6, CD4+ and CD8+ T cells in the blood had expanded clonally.

A remark on this clone: The antigen remains undetermined.

Some clones are missing from TCRdb's copy, which holds only in-frame ones; the method was immunoSEQ multiplex PCR. The sample shows around 39,000 clones, less than 80% of them seen only once. J lost 6 bases, V lost 2 bases, and 3 bases had no gene match. The CDR3 is 14 amino acids. CDR1 LNHDA and CDR2 SQIVND come from the germline V gene (reference sequence). The TCR sequence derives from an adult with an advanced solid tumor such as melanoma, head and neck, liver or kidney cancer. V is TRBV19 and J is TRBJ2-3; 9 positions match TRBD1. Sequencing was performed on CD4+ or CD8+ T cells sorted from blood, taken in a trial of the OX40 agonist ivuxolimab. The CDR3 region has the DNA TGTGCCAGTAGTATAACAGGGGGCAGGGATACGCAGTATTTT. This codes for CASSITGGRDTQYF.